The rows below give T cell receptor beta chains drawn from one sample of a study of CD8 T cells in ankylosing spondylitis. Via MiXCR, TCRdb re-called the 5' RACE reads, giving one row per CDR3 protein. Here the sample spans some 330,000 distinct CDR3 sequences, 6.5% to 10% being singletons. Sequences were obtained from blood, either unsorted or a sorted T cell fraction (not recorded which). Receptors originate from a male donor with ankylosing spondylitis. The CDR3 runs from the conserved cysteine through the conserved F or W. D genes are given only for firm matches. Size is stated for part of the rows, as once, few or many counts, or as a class when the clone is expanded.

j_gene: TRBJ2-1; d_gene: NA; v_gene: TRBV4-2; abundance: few; CDR3aa: CASSQVRYYNEQFF; CDR3nt: TGTGCCAGCAGCCAAGTGCGGTATTACAATGAGCAGTTCTTC
j_gene: TRBJ2-7; d_gene: TRBD2; v_gene: TRBV19; abundance: many; CDR3aa: CASSPGLVSYEQYF; CDR3nt: TGTGCCAGCAGTCCGGGACTAGTTTCCTACGAGCAGTACTTC
j_gene: TRBJ2-5; d_gene: NA; v_gene: TRBV11-2; abundance: few; CDR3aa: CASSLTQQETQYF; CDR3nt: TGTGCCAGCAGCTTAACGCAACAAGAGACCCAGTACTTC
j_gene: TRBJ1-2; d_gene: NA; v_gene: TRBV6-1; abundance: few; CDR3aa: CASSALEGLYGYTF; CDR3nt: TGTGCCAGCAGTGCGTTGGAGGGACTCTATGGCTACACCTTC
j_gene: TRBJ1-1; d_gene: NA; v_gene: TRBV29-1; abundance: many; CDR3aa: CSVGRINVNTEAFF; CDR3nt: TGCAGCGTTGGACGAATAAACGTGAACACTGAAGCTTTCTTT
j_gene: TRBJ2-1; d_gene: TRBD2; v_gene: TRBV12-3/TRBV12-4; abundance: few; CDR3aa: CASSSPAGAYNEQFF; CDR3nt: TGTGCCAGCAGCTCCCCGGCGGGGGCCTACAATGAGCAGTTCTTC
j_gene: TRBJ2-5; d_gene: NA; v_gene: TRBV12-3/TRBV12-4; abundance: NA; CDR3aa: CASSYLRGVETQYF; CDR3nt: TGTGCCAGCAGTTATCTGAGGGGGGTAGAGACCCAGTACTTC
j_gene: TRBJ2-1; d_gene: NA; v_gene: TRBV4-3; abundance: few; CDR3aa: CASSQETGFSYNEQFF; CDR3nt: TGCGCCAGCAGCCAAGAGACGGGATTCTCCTACAATGAGCAGTTCTTC
j_gene: TRBJ2-7; d_gene: TRBD2; v_gene: TRBV11-2; abundance: NA; CDR3aa: CASSWTSGHLYF; CDR3nt: TGTGCCAGCAGCTGGACTAGCGGGCACCTGTACTTC
j_gene: TRBJ2-7; d_gene: NA; v_gene: TRBV29-1; abundance: NA; CDR3aa: CSVDPGGAGYEQYF; CDR3nt: TGCAGCGTAGATCCTGGGGGGGCGGGCTACGAGCAGTACTTC
j_gene: TRBJ2-1; d_gene: TRBD2; v_gene: TRBV7-3; abundance: few; CDR3aa: CASSSLPGTSSYNEQFF; CDR3nt: TGTGCCAGCAGCTCCCTACCCGGGACTAGCTCCTACAATGAGCAGTTCTTC
j_gene: TRBJ2-7; d_gene: NA; v_gene: TRBV27; abundance: many; CDR3aa: CASKEGIPSYEQYF; CDR3nt: TGTGCCAGCAAGGAGGGAATTCCCTCCTACGAGCAGTACTTC
j_gene: TRBJ1-4; d_gene: NA; v_gene: TRBV20-1; abundance: many; CDR3aa: CSARARQTSNEKLFF; CDR3nt: TGCAGTGCTAGAGCCCGACAGACTTCTAATGAAAAACTGTTTTTT
j_gene: TRBJ2-1; d_gene: NA; v_gene: TRBV5-5; abundance: few; CDR3aa: CASSPRGTTRGNEQFF; CDR3nt: TGTGCCAGCAGCCCTAGGGGGACGACACGGGGGAATGAGCAGTTCTTC
j_gene: TRBJ2-3; d_gene: NA; v_gene: TRBV12-3/TRBV12-4; abundance: few; CDR3aa: CASSRPAASGTDTQYF; CDR3nt: TGTGCCAGCAGCCGCCCTGCGGCTAGCGGCACAGATACGCAGTATTTT
j_gene: TRBJ2-2; d_gene: NA; v_gene: TRBV9; abundance: many; CDR3aa: CASSVEQMVVNTGELFF; CDR3nt: TGTGCCAGCAGCGTAGAACAAATGGTCGTGAACACCGGGGAGCTGTTTTTT
j_gene: TRBJ2-7; d_gene: TRBD2; v_gene: TRBV5-1; abundance: few; CDR3aa: CASSTQTSVNYEQYF; CDR3nt: TGCGCCAGCTCCACGCAGACTAGCGTGAACTACGAGCAGTACTTC
j_gene: TRBJ1-4; d_gene: TRBD1; v_gene: TRBV19; abundance: many; CDR3aa: CAASRDREEKLFF; CDR3nt: TGTGCCGCCTCTCGGGACAGGGAAGAAAAACTGTTTTTT
j_gene: TRBJ2-7; d_gene: NA; v_gene: TRBV5-1; abundance: NA; CDR3aa: CASARGSSVSYEQYF; CDR3nt: TGCGCCAGCGCCCGGGGAAGTTCAGTGTCCTACGAGCAGTACTTC
j_gene: TRBJ1-5; d_gene: TRBD1; v_gene: TRBV5-1; abundance: few; CDR3aa: CASSSLQGGQPQHF; CDR3nt: TGCGCGAGCAGCTCTCTACAGGGGGGTCAGCCCCAGCATTTT
j_gene: TRBJ2-7; d_gene: TRBD1; v_gene: TRBV5-1; abundance: many; CDR3aa: CASSPRQGATTYEQYF; CDR3nt: TGCGCCAGCAGCCCACGACAGGGGGCCACAACCTACGAGCAGTACTTC
j_gene: TRBJ2-1; d_gene: NA; v_gene: TRBV6-2/TRBV6-3; abundance: few; CDR3aa: CASNGYRVWASNEQFF; CDR3nt: TGTGCCAGCAATGGGTACAGGGTCTGGGCTTCCAATGAGCAGTTCTTC
j_gene: TRBJ1-5; d_gene: TRBD1; v_gene: TRBV27; abundance: few; CDR3aa: CASSWDREAQPQHF; CDR3nt: TGTGCCAGCAGTTGGGACAGGGAGGCTCAGCCCCAGCATTTT
j_gene: TRBJ1-6; d_gene: NA; v_gene: TRBV11-1; abundance: many; CDR3aa: CASSGGDVSTSSYNSPLHF; CDR3nt: TGTGCCAGCAGCGGGGGGGACGTTTCTACGAGCTCCTATAATTCACCCCTCCACTTT
j_gene: TRBJ2-3; d_gene: NA; v_gene: TRBV3-1; abundance: NA; CDR3aa: CASSQGRETDTQYF; CDR3nt: TGTGCCAGCAGCCAAGGGAGGGAGACAGATACGCAGTATTTT
j_gene: TRBJ2-1; d_gene: NA; v_gene: TRBV15; abundance: NA; CDR3aa: CATSRGTPKPSNEQFF; CDR3nt: TGTGCCACCAGCAGAGGTACTCCCAAGCCCTCAAATGAGCAGTTCTTC
j_gene: TRBJ2-1; d_gene: NA; v_gene: TRBV11-3; abundance: few; CDR3aa: CASSPQRGAWNEQFF; CDR3nt: TGTGCCAGCAGCCCCCAAAGAGGTGCCTGGAATGAGCAGTTCTTC
j_gene: TRBJ2-3; d_gene: NA; v_gene: TRBV5-6; abundance: many; CDR3aa: CASSLVVSHPSTDTQYF; CDR3nt: TGTGCCAGCAGCTTGGTAGTCTCCCATCCATCCACAGATACGCAGTATTTT
j_gene: TRBJ2-1; d_gene: NA; v_gene: TRBV29-1; abundance: NA; CDR3aa: CSVDQEQFF; CDR3nt: TGCAGCGTTGATCAGGAGCAGTTCTTC
j_gene: TRBJ2-7; d_gene: TRBD2; v_gene: TRBV5-1; abundance: many; CDR3aa: CASSLAIGGSLSDEQYF; CDR3nt: TGCGCCAGCAGCTTGGCCATAGGCGGGAGCCTTTCCGACGAGCAGTACTTC
j_gene: TRBJ2-7; d_gene: TRBD2; v_gene: TRBV4-2; abundance: few; CDR3aa: CASSQLAGEWSYEQYF; CDR3nt: TGTGCCAGCAGCCAATTGGCGGGAGAATGGTCCTACGAGCAGTACTTC
j_gene: TRBJ2-3; d_gene: TRBD2; v_gene: TRBV4-1; abundance: few; CDR3aa: CASSRLAGRLPDTQYF; CDR3nt: TGCGCCAGCAGCCGACTAGCGGGAAGACTGCCAGATACGCAGTATTTT
j_gene: TRBJ1-1; d_gene: NA; v_gene: TRBV5-1; abundance: many; CDR3aa: CASSATGRNTEAFF; CDR3nt: TGCGCCAGCAGCGCTACAGGAAGGAACACTGAAGCTTTCTTT
j_gene: TRBJ2-7; d_gene: NA; v_gene: TRBV18; abundance: NA; CDR3aa: CASSPITRQVSYEQYF; CDR3nt: TGTGCCAGCTCACCTATAACACGGCAAGTCTCCTACGAGCAGTACTTC
j_gene: TRBJ2-7; d_gene: NA; v_gene: TRBV20-1; abundance: NA; CDR3aa: CSARDRAASPYEQYF; CDR3nt: TGCAGTGCTAGAGATCGGGCAGCCTCACCCTACGAGCAGTACTTC
j_gene: TRBJ2-3; d_gene: TRBD2; v_gene: TRBV24-1; abundance: few; CDR3aa: CATIFVQRELYDTQYF; CDR3nt: TGTGCCACCATATTCGTCCAGCGGGAGCTTTACGATACGCAGTATTTT
j_gene: TRBJ2-3; d_gene: NA; v_gene: TRBV12-3/TRBV12-4; abundance: many; CDR3aa: CASSSPPDSELTDTQYF; CDR3nt: TGTGCCAGCAGTTCACCGCCGGACAGTGAGTTGACAGATACGCAGTATTTT
j_gene: TRBJ2-4; d_gene: NA; v_gene: TRBV6-2/TRBV6-3; abundance: many; CDR3aa: CASSYSASVLTKNIQYF; CDR3nt: TGTGCCAGCAGTTACTCCGCCAGCGTGCTAACCAAAAACATTCAGTACTTC
j_gene: TRBJ2-3; d_gene: NA; v_gene: TRBV20-1; abundance: NA; CDR3aa: CSARVPGLHTQYF; CDR3nt: TGCAGTGCTAGAGTCCCGGGACTCCATACGCAGTATTTT
j_gene: TRBJ1-5; d_gene: TRBD1; v_gene: TRBV18; abundance: NA; CDR3aa: CASSPPTGDQPQHF; CDR3nt: TGTGCCAGCTCACCACCCACAGGGGACCAGCCCCAGCATTTT
j_gene: TRBJ2-3; d_gene: TRBD1; v_gene: TRBV6-1; abundance: few; CDR3aa: CASSKGGPTDTQYF; CDR3nt: TGTGCCAGCAGTAAAGGGGGCCCCACAGATACGCAGTATTTT
j_gene: TRBJ2-4; d_gene: TRBD1; v_gene: TRBV4-2; abundance: few; CDR3aa: CASSRGRDRDPLAKNIQYF; CDR3nt: TGTGCCAGCAGCCGGGGAAGGGACAGGGACCCATTAGCCAAAAACATTCAGTACTTC
j_gene: TRBJ2-3; d_gene: NA; v_gene: TRBV6-5; abundance: many; CDR3aa: CASSSDTDTQYF; CDR3nt: TGTGCCAGCAGTTCAGACACAGATACGCAGTATTTT
j_gene: TRBJ1-5; d_gene: NA; v_gene: TRBV4-1; abundance: many; CDR3aa: CASSPQGGNQPQHF; CDR3nt: TGCGCCAGCAGCCCCCAGGGCGGCAATCAGCCCCAGCATTTT
j_gene: TRBJ1-1; d_gene: NA; v_gene: TRBV7-6; abundance: NA; CDR3aa: CASSPPIVGGELITEAFF; CDR3nt: TGTGCCAGCAGTCCGCCTATCGTAGGGGGGGAATTGATCACTGAAGCTTTCTTT
j_gene: TRBJ2-1; d_gene: TRBD2; v_gene: TRBV29-1; abundance: many; CDR3aa: CSVWTSGRNEQFF; CDR3nt: TGCAGCGTTTGGACTAGCGGGAGGAATGAGCAGTTCTTC
j_gene: TRBJ2-7; d_gene: NA; v_gene: TRBV5-1; abundance: few; CDR3aa: CASSLGDSERAEQYF; CDR3nt: TGCGCCAGCAGCTTGGGGGATAGCGAGAGAGCCGAGCAGTACTTC
j_gene: TRBJ2-1; d_gene: NA; v_gene: TRBV9; abundance: few; CDR3aa: CASSGRTTYNEQFF; CDR3nt: TGTGCCAGCAGCGGAAGGACCACCTACAATGAGCAGTTCTTC
j_gene: TRBJ2-5; d_gene: NA; v_gene: TRBV5-8; abundance: few; CDR3aa: CASSLDQGQETQYF; CDR3nt: TGTGCCAGCAGCTTGGATCAGGGCCAAGAGACCCAGTACTTC
j_gene: TRBJ2-3; d_gene: NA; v_gene: TRBV29-1; abundance: few; CDR3aa: CSVGGKDTQYF; CDR3nt: TGCAGCGTTGGGGGGAAAGATACGCAGTATTTT
j_gene: TRBJ2-7; d_gene: NA; v_gene: TRBV30; abundance: few; CDR3aa: CAWQLDSYEQYF; CDR3nt: TGTGCCTGGCAATTGGACAGCTACGAGCAGTACTTC
j_gene: TRBJ2-7; d_gene: NA; v_gene: TRBV2; abundance: few; CDR3aa: CASRQNSYEQYF; CDR3nt: TGTGCCAGCAGACAGAACTCCTACGAGCAGTACTTC
j_gene: TRBJ2-7; d_gene: TRBD2; v_gene: TRBV20-1; abundance: NA; CDR3aa: CSAGGPYYEQYF; CDR3nt: TGCAGTGCGGGAGGGCCCTACTACGAGCAGTACTTC